Listed below are T cell receptor beta chains from one sample, sequenced in a study of blood T cell repertoires in COVID-19. Only in-frame clones appear in the TCRdb table, and some are missing; sequencing was by immunoSEQ multiplex PCR. The sample lists 95,000 to 100,000 clones, around 94% seen once, with about 5.7% in the top ten. Source material: peripheral blood. Source of these receptors: a man in his forties or fifties with active COVID-19. CDR3s leave out the opening cysteine and the closing phenylalanine or tryptophan. The D gene is left open where the match is weak.

NA	TRBV6-6	ASRPRTVGELF
NA	TRBV28	ASSSPRRGGGRAQH
TRBD2	TRBV5-4	ASSFGGRGTGELF
NA	TRBV27	ASPSGGAQRSGNTIY
NA	TRBV6-5	ASRKTEDGYT
TRBD2	TRBV4-1	ASSQGPVRLAGFGNEQF
TRBD1	TRBV18	ASSPTDRAGQPQH
NA	TRBV19	ASSIQGNNQPQH
NA	TRBV13	ASSEGDIPRETQY
TRBD2	TRBV11-2	ASSLVAGGTTDTQY
TRBD1	TRBV10-1	ASSETRQGDGYGYT
NA	TRBV28	ASSSPGGAYGYT
TRBD1	TRBV28	ASSRTGSSRGNEQY
TRBD1	TRBV3-1/TRBV3-2	ASSQRGQGAFWYGYT
TRBD1	TRBV18	ASSPTGEYGYT
NA	TRBV6-1	ASSEGGASYNEQF
TRBD1	TRBV2	ASSTGQVDGYT
NA	TRBV30	AWSRGAQETQY
NA	TRBV24-1	ATSVAARGSYNEQF
NA	TRBV4-1	ASSHGGNTEAF
NA	TRBV7-8	ASSFSMNTEAF
NA	TRBV5-4	ASSSPGQLSYEQY
NA	TRBV10-1	ASSESKGGIDEQF
NA	TRBV6-4	ASSPLGNPNYGYT
NA	TRBV7-2	ASSLSGTSTDTQY
TRBD1	TRBV6-5	ASSYVGQGAYEQY
TRBD1	TRBV18	ASSPRTGENSGANVLT
TRBD2	TRBV4-1	ASSLRLAESTDTQY
NA	TRBV29-1	SVVLENTEAF
NA	TRBV3-1/TRBV3-2	ASSQIIRTDTQY
NA	TRBV2	AVQPGTFNTGELF
NA	TRBV5-1	ASRQGLQSYEQY
TRBD1	TRBV5-1	ASSLGTEPTGELF
NA	TRBV2	ASSPGWAPLGGEQF
NA	TRBV7-8	ASSPGGGPEAF
TRBD1	TRBV4-1	ASSASGTGYNTGELF
NA	TRBV7-3	ASSRDSDPGELF
NA	TRBV3-1/TRBV3-2	ASSHGANQETQY
NA	TRBV7-9	ASSLGGGISTNYGYT
NA	TRBV4-1	ASSPPSSPRGETQY
NA	TRBV7-9	ASSPLEGKTGELF
NA	TRBV4-1	ASSQERQGGQF
NA	TRBV28	ASRPGAGSSYEQY
NA	TRBV10-3	AISVLDVGGYNEQF
TRBD1	TRBV19	ASSYQGGQGFYEQY
NA	TRBV5-4	ASRRQERNTGELF
TRBD1	TRBV29-1	SVERDRGTDTQY
NA	TRBV19	ASSSRMGGMNTEAF
NA	TRBV24-1	ATSDSTTAYNEQF